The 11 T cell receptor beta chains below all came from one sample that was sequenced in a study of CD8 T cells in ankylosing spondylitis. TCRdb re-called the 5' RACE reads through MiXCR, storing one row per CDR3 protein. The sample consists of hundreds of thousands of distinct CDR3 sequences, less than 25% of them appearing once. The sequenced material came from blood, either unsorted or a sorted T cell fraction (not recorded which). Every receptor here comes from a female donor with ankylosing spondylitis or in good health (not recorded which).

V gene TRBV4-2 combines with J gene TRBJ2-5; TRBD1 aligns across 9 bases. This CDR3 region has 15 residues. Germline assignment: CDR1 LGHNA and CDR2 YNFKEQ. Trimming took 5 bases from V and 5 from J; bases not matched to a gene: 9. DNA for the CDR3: TGTGCCAGCAGCTTATGGACAGGGGTAGCGGAGACCCAGTACTTC. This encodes CASSLWTGVAETQYF.

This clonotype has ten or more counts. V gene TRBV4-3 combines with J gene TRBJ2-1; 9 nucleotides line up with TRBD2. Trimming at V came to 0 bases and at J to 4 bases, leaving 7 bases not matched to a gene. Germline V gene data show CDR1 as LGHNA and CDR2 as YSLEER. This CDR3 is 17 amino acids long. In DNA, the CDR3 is TGCGCCAGCAGCCAAGATCTAAGGACTAGCGTGTACAATGAGCAGTTCTTC. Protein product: CASSQDLRTSVYNEQFF.

CDR3 coding DNA: TGTGCCAGTAGTATAAGGGGCCCCCCTCAGGAGCAGTACTTC. It is translated as CASSIRGPPQEQYF. The chain employs TRBV19 and TRBJ2-7, with D perhaps TRBD1 (5 bases). V lost 2 bases, J lost 7 bases, and 15 bases lay in between. The CDR3 length is 14 residues. Germline assignment: CDR1 LNHDA and CDR2 SQIVND (reference sequence).

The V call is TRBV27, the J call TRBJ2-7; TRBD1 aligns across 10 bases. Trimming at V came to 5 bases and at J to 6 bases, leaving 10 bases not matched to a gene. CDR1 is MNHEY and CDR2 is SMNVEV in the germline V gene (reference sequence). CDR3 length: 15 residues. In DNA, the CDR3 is TGTGCCAGCAGTCGGTTAAGGGACAGGGGAGGCGAGCAGTACTTC. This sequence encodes CASSRLRDRGGEQYF.

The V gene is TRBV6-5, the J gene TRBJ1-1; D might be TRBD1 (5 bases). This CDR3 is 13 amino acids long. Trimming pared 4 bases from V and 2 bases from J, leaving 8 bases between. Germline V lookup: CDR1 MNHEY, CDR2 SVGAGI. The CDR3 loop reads CASSLGTNTEAFF. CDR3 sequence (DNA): TGTGCCAGCAGTTTAGGGACCAACACTGAAGCTTTCTTT.

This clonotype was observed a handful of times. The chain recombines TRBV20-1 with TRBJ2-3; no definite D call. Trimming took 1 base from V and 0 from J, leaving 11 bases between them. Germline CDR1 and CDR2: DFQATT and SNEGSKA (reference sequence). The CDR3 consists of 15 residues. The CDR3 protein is CSARGGLRSTDTQYF. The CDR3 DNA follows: TGCAGTGCTAGAGGTGGCCTTCGTAGCACAGATACGCAGTATTTT.

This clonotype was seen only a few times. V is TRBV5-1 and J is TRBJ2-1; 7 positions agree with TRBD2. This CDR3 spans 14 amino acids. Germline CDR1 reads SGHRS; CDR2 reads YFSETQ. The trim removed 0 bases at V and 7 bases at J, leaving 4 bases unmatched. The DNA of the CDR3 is TGCGCCAGCAGCTTGGTGTTGGGGGGGAATGAGCAGTTCTTC. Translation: CASSLVLGGNEQFF.

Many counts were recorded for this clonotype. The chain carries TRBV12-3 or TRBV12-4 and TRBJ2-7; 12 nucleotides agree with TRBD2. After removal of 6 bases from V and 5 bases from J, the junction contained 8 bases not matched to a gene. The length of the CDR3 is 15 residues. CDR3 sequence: CASSLLAGGRNEQYF. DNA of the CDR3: TGTGCCAGCAGCCTCCTAGCGGGAGGGAGGAACGAGCAGTACTTC.

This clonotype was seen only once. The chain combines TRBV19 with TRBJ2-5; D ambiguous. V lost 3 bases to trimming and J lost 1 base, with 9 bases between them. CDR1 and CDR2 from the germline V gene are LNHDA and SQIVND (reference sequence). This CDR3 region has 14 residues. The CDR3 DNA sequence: TGTGCCAGTAGTATCCCTGGACCCCAAGAGACCCAGTACTTC. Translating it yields CASSIPGPQETQYF.

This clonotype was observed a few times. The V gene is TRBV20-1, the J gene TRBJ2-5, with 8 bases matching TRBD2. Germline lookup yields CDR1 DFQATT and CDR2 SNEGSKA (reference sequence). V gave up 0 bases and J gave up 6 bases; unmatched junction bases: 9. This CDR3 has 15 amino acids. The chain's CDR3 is CSARDPAGVVKTQYF. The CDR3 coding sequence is TGCAGTGCTAGAGATCCAGCGGGAGTGGTAAAGACCCAGTACTTC.

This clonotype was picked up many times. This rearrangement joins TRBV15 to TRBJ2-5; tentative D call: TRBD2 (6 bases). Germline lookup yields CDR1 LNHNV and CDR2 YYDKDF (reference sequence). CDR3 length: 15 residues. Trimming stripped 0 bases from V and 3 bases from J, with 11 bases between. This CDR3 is CATSRDRTGEETQYF. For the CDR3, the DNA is TGTGCCACCAGCAGAGATAGGACGGGAGAAGAGACCCAGTACTTC.